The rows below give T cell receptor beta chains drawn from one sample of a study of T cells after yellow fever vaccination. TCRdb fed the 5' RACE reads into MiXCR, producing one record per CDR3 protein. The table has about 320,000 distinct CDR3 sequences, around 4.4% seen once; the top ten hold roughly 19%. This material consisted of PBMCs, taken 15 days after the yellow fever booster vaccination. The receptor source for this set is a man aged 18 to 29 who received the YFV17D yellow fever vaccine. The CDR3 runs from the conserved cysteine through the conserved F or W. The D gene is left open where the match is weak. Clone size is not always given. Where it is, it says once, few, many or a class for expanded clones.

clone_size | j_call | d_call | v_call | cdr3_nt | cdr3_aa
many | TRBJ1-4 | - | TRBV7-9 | TGTGCCAGCAGCTCAGAGGGTCTACCTAATGAAAAACTGTTTTTT | CASSSEGLPNEKLFF
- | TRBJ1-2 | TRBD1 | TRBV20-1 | TGCAGTGGGGAGGACAGGGGAGTTGGCTACACCTTC | CSGEDRGVGYTF
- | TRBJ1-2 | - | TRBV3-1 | TGTGCCAGCAGCGACCAGGGGATTTCAGGGGCCTATGGCTACACCTTC | CASSDQGISGAYGYTF
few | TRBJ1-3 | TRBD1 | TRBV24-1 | TGTGCCACCAGCACCGGGACAGCCGGAAACACCATATATTTT | CATSTGTAGNTIYF
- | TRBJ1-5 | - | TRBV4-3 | TGCGCCAGCAGCCAAAGGGGGTCTCAGCCCCAGCATTTT | CASSQRGSQPQHF
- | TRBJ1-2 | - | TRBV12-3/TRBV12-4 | TGTGCCAGCAGTCTGTACTATGGCTACACCTTC | CASSLYYGYTF
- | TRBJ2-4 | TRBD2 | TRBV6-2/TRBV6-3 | TGTGCCAGCAGCAACTCGGGGGGGAAAGCGGAAAACATTCAGTACTTC | CASSNSGGKAENIQYF
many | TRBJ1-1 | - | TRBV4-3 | TGCGCCAGCAGCCGGGGGCAAAGAACTGTTGAAGCTTTCTTT | CASSRGQRTVEAFF
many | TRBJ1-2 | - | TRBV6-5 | TGTGCCAGCAGTTACTCAGGGGCTGAAGGGGCCAACTATGGCTACACCTTC | CASSYSGAEGANYGYTF
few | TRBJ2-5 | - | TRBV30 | TGTGCCTGGAGTAAACAGGAGTCGGAGACCCAGTACTTC | CAWSKQESETQYF
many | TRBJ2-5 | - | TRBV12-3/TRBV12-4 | TGTGCCAGCAGCAGTAGGGGGGAGACCCAGTACTTC | CASSSRGETQYF
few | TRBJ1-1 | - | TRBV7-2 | TGTGCCACCCGCCCATTCATGAACACTGAAGCTTTCTTT | CATRPFMNTEAFF
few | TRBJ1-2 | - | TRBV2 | TGTGCCAGCAGTGAGCCCCCCAGGAGGGGCTACACCTTC | CASSEPPRRGYTF
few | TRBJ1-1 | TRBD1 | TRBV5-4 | TGTGCCAGCAGCCGAGACAGGGACAACACTGAAGCTTTCTTT | CASSRDRDNTEAFF
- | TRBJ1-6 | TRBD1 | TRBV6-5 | TGTGCCAGCAGTTACTCGTACAGGGGAGGTTCACCCCTCCACTTT | CASSYSYRGGSPLHF
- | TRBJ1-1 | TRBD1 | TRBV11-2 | TGTGCCAGCAGCTTAGGGACAGGGGGTGACGCTAATTTT | CASSLGTGGDANF
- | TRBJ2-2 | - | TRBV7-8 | TGTGCCAGCAGCTTAGTGATGACACCAGGAAACACCGGGGAGCTGTTTTTT | CASSLVMTPGNTGELFF
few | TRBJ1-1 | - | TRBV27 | TGTGCCAGTCTTGTCGCTTTCTTT | CASLVAFF
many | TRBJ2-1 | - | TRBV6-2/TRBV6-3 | TGTGCCAGCAGCCCCGGGGGCGGGGTCCGGATCTTC | CASSPGGGVRIF
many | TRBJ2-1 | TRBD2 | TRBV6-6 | TGTGCCAGCAGTTATACCCCGGGTAGCGGGGGGGAAAATGAGCAGTTCTTC | CASSYTPGSGGENEQFF
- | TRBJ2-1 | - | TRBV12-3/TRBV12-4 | TGTGCCAGCAGGCCGGGGACTGTGAATGAGCAGTTCTTC | CASRPGTVNEQFF